What follows are 3 T cell receptor beta chains derived from one specimen sequenced in a study of shared clonotypes between healthy human individuals. Naive CD8 cells were CD45RO-negative, positively selected for CCR7, excluding terminally differentiated effector memory CD45RA+ cells. The assay was immunoSEQ multiplex PCR, and TCRdb's table has in-frame clones only and misses some. The sample lists roughly 2,000,000 clones, less than 95% seen once, with around 1% in the top ten. Specimen: naive CD8+ T cells sorted from blood. Source of these receptors: a man between 18 and 29 years old in good health.

With regard to this clone: At the DNA level, this CDR3 is encoded by other sequences in the same sample as well. This chain connects TRBV30 to TRBJ2-2; D ambiguous. Trimming shortened V by 5 bases and J by 0 bases, and 7 bases separated the two germline ends. This CDR3 is 13 amino acids long. CDR1 is GTSNPN, CDR2 SVGIG, per germline (reference sequence). CDR3 protein: CAWRGTNTGELFF. Written as DNA, the CDR3 is TGTGCCTGGCGTGGGACGAACACCGGGGAGCTGTTTTTT.

The chain employs TRBV19 and TRBJ1-6, with TRBD1 matching over 9 bases. The germline V gene has CDR1 LNHDA and CDR2 SQIVND (reference sequence). The CDR3 has 19 amino acids. Germline trimming cut 5 bases from V and 7 bases from J; bases unmatched to any gene: 18. CDR3 loop: CASSYRDRDRAGVNSPLHF. In nucleotides, the CDR3 is TGTGCCAGTAGTTACCGGGACAGGGATCGGGCTGGGGTAAATTCACCCCTCCACTTT.

The CDR3 DNA reads TGCGCCAGCAGCCTTGGGACTAGCGGGAACGAGCAGTACTTC. Its translation: CASSLGTSGNEQYF. The chain uses TRBV5-1 and TRBJ2-7; 13 bases align to TRBD2. J was trimmed by 5 bases and V by 4 bases; bases with no gene match: 3. This CDR3 comprises 14 residues. Germline V gene lookup returns CDR1 SGHRS and CDR2 YFSETQ.